The TCR beta chain described here comes from a study of blood T cell repertoires in COVID-19. Overall study context: The origin of the acute and convalescent COVID-19 samples was the United States, Italy and Spain. Sample material is recorded as cDNA or gDNA derived from T cells, B-cell-depleted T cells, or PBMCs.

J lost 0 bases, V lost 4 bases, and 11 bases had no gene match. CDR3 length: 16 amino acids. The germline gives CDR1 SQVTM, CDR2 ANQGSEA. Original methodology: Amplification of reference gene primers was used by the study to estimate nucleated cell counts. Repertoires were generated with immunoSEQ multiplex PCR, while TCRdb's copy carries only in-frame clones and drops some. The V and J calls and the clone size are those of that table, but D and trimming were determined from the DNA. Of roughly 180,000 clones listed, 60% to 80% are singletons. The source material was peripheral blood. The TCR comes from a man in his sixties with active or convalescent COVID-19. The V gene is TRBV29-1, the J gene TRBJ2-7; TRBD2 matches 8 bases. The CDR3 DNA reads TGCAGCGTTGTAACGGCTAGCGGGCAGAACTCCTACGAGCAGTACTTC. It specifies CSVVTASGQNSYEQYF.